The text below deals with one TCR beta chain. In the authors' methods: Researchers report that nucleated cell counts were estimated from reference gene primer amplification. Method: immunoSEQ multiplex PCR; TCRdb's copy keeps in-frame clones and lacks some. Clone size and the V and J calls come from that table; the DNA yielded D and trimming. In the table there are about 440,000 clones, 70% to 90% of which are singletons. These data are taken from a study of blood T cell repertoires in COVID-19. Study as a whole: Italy, Spain and the United States were the sources of the convalescent and acute COVID-19 samples. The analysed material was cDNA or gDNA that came from T cells, B-cell-depleted T cells, or PBMCs.

The CDR3 spans 14 residues. The V and J ends lost 4 bases and 0 bases respectively, with 9 bases between them. Germline V CDR1 and CDR2: SQVTM, ANQGSEA. Participant age was roughly 18 to 90 years, and participants resided in around 24 US areas. The sequenced sample consisted of PBMCs or T cells enriched from blood (not recorded which). V gene TRBV29-1 combines with J gene TRBJ1-4; a weak D match, TRBD1 (6 bases). The sequence was obtained from a woman aged 18-29 years with acute COVID-19. CDR3 coding DNA: TGCAGCGTTGTGTCAGGGGCAACTAATGAAAAACTGTTTTTT. Amino acids: CSVVSGATNEKLFF.